The present T cell receptor beta chain was sequenced within a study of blood T cell repertoires in COVID-19 (dated by TCRdb to 2020 to 2021). A note on the overall study: Samples covering the acute and convalescent phases of COVID-19 were provided by collaborators in the United States, Italy and Spain. A de-identified subject ID, COVID-19 status, age in years and sex were almost always included in the sample metadata. Deeply sampled blood TCRbeta repertoires from subjects exposed to, actively infected with, or recovered from COVID-19 were included in the dataset. The prospective study material was composed of cDNA or gDNA derived from T cells, B-cell-depleted T cells, or PBMCs. Where HLA class I and class II types were available, the types were taken from metadata supplied by the sample provider, not from assay-based typing. Samples came from the ongoing ImmuneRACE study (first 160 participants) plus 1,254 subjects from 6 global collaborators. The repertoires were released in a freely available public database meant as a resource for research on the immune response to SARS-CoV-2.

Worth noting for this clone: What this receptor recognizes is not known. No much larger clone is present one base from it, and per-base qualities are unavailable.

Each collaborating institution followed its own protocols to collect whole blood in K2EDTA tubes. For TCRbeta analysis, collaborators shipped samples as frozen whole blood, isolated PBMCs, or DNA extracted from either of those sample types. CDR1 and CDR2, looked up from the germline V gene, are SGHRS and YFSETQ. Cut back by 0 bases and 4 bases, the V and J ends lie 13 bases apart. Inclusive of the bounding cysteine and phenylalanine, the CDR3 is 16 residues long. Only the CDR3 DNA is retained, 48 bases long and in frame from the first base. Points the paper makes about the study in general: Clinical and demographic metadata were provided uncurated, with the amount varying by source and participant.

The immunoSEQ Assay, a bias-controlled multiplex PCR, was used to amplify TCRbeta CDR3 regions from genomic DNA. Regarding the original processing steps: The number of nucleated cells in each sample was estimated by amplification of reference gene primers within the assay. Sequence reads were collapsed and filtered to measure the absolute abundance of every unique TCRbeta CDR3 rearrangement. Productive Simpson clonality was computed per sample as the square root of Simpson's diversity index over productive rearrangements. In TCRdb, the immuneACCESS table is reduced to in-frame sequences with V and J assigned. These tables do not hold every clone; where another copy was compared, an unresolved V gene accounts for under half, and the others remain unexplained. The V and J calls and the clone size are those of that table, but D and trimming were determined from the DNA. This sample gives about 160,000 clones in total; around four fifths of them show up just once. The ten most abundant clones make up under 2.5% of the sample.

The TCR originated in a man between 65 and 80 years old with acute or convalescent COVID-19. The sample comprised peripheral blood. The chain employs TRBV5-1 and TRBJ2-2; TRBD1 is possibly the D segment (6 matching bases). The CDR3 here reads CASSLVGAHSTGELFF. DNA sequence: TGCGCCAGCAGCTTGGTGGGGGCCCATAGCACCGGGGAGCTGTTTTTT.